The 11 T cell receptor beta chains below come from one sample, sequenced in a study of T cells in Graves' hyperthyroidism and ophthalmopathy. RNA transcripts provided the source from which TCR beta CDR3 regions were amplified. HTBI primers were used for first-round RT-PCR of the TCR CDR3. Via MiXCR, TCRdb re-called the multiplex PCR reads, giving one row per CDR3 protein. The sample consists of fewer than 500,000 distinct CDR3 sequences, under 15% of them appearing once. Material: blood. The receptors derive from a man between 18 and 35 years old with Graves' ophthalmopathy.

This clonotype was seen a handful of times. This sequence joins TRBV4-1 and TRBJ1-1, with 8 bases identical to TRBD1. CDR1 is MGHRA, CDR2 YSYEKL, per germline. The V gene end was trimmed by 1 base and the J gene end by 8 bases; junction bases not matched to a gene: 0. The CDR3 contains 12 residues. This chain's CDR3 is CASSQGTGEAFF. CDR3 bases: TGCGCCAGCAGCCAAGGGACAGGGGAAGCTTTCTTT.

Concerning this clonotype: A much more abundant neighbour one base away suggests this may be a read error. The chain recombines TRBV19 with TRBJ1-4, with 9 positions matching TRBD1. Germline CDR1 reads LNHDA; CDR2 reads SQIVND (reference sequence). V gave up 8 bases and J gave up 9 bases; unmatched junction bases: 7. The CDR3 extends over 13 amino acids. CDR3 residues: CASSDRGEKKLFF. The CDR3 nucleotides read TGTGCCAGTTCGGACAGGGGTGAGAAAAAACTGTTTTTT.

The table lists this clonotype with many counts. J is TRBJ2-4 and V is TRBV6-5; 9 bases are a match to TRBD1. This CDR3 spans 15 amino acids. Germline loops: CDR1 MNHEY, CDR2 SVGAGI. V shed 2 bases and J 8 bases; nucleotides not matched to a gene: 7. The DNA of the CDR3 is TGTGCCAGCAGTTACGAACAGGGGGCCTTGGACATTCAGTACTTC. Its protein product is CASSYEQGALDIQYF.

This chain joins TRBV5-6 and TRBJ1-4; D perhaps matches TRBD1 (5 bases). The V end lost 4 bases, the J end lost 0 bases, and 10 bases lay between the germline ends. CDR1 SGHDT and CDR2 YYEEEE come from the germline V gene. The CDR3 is 15 amino acids. The CDR3 DNA reads TGTGCCAGCAGCCGAAAGACAGCAACTAATGAAAAACTGTTTTTT. Its protein product is CASSRKTATNEKLFF.

This clonotype has ten or more counts. The chain links TRBV5-1 to TRBJ2-7; 7 bases are shared with TRBD1. CDR3 size: 14 residues. Germline CDR1 reads SGHRS; CDR2 reads YFSETQ. Trimming at V came to 0 bases and at J to 3 bases, leaving 3 bases not matched to a gene. The CDR3 protein is CASSLEGQFYEQYF. The CDR3 region has the DNA TGCGCCAGCAGCTTGGAGGGACAGTTCTACGAGCAGTACTTC.

The gene calls are TRBV4-2 and TRBJ2-7; 8 bases are shared with TRBD2. V trimming: 1 base; J trimming: 5 bases; junction bases outside the gene matches: 7. The CDR3 totals 15 residues. Germline V gene sequence: CDR1 LGHNA, CDR2 YNFKEQ. This CDR3 reads CASSQVVAGGDEQYF. In nucleotides, the CDR3 is TGTGCCAGCAGCCAAGTCGTGGCGGGGGGCGACGAGCAGTACTTC.

The chain employs TRBV10-3 and TRBJ2-7; D gene uncertain. Deletions cut 10 bases from V and 4 bases from J, with 11 bases between. Germline V gives CDR1 ENHRY, CDR2 SYGVKD. The length of the CDR3 is 11 residues. The CDR3 reads CATSLEYEQYF. CDR3 DNA sequence: TGTGCCACTTCGTTGGAGTACGAGCAGTACTTC.

This clonotype showed up many times. This chain connects TRBV5-1 to TRBJ2-7; perhaps TRBD2 as D (5 bases). Germline V gene sequence: CDR1 SGHRS, CDR2 YFSETQ. CDR3 length equals 14 residues. V lost 5 bases and J lost 0, with 12 bases in between. The chain's CDR3 is CASRIRAVSYEQYF. The CDR3 DNA is TGCGCCAGCAGAATCCGAGCGGTCTCCTACGAGCAGTACTTC.

In this sample, this clonotype turned up a few times. The gene calls are TRBV5-6 and TRBJ1-2; D might be TRBD1 (6 bases). V shed 4 bases and J shed 4 bases, with 23 bases lying between them. The CDR3 has 17 residues. Germline-derived CDR1 and CDR2 are SGHDT and YYEEEE. CDR3 in DNA: TGTGCCAGCAGCGATGATCCGGACAGCCCAACTTTCTATGGCTACACCTTC. This gives the protein CASSDDPDSPTFYGYTF.

Ten or more counts support this clonotype. The V gene is TRBV6-1, the J gene TRBJ1-2, with D hard to call. The CDR3 extends over 13 amino acids. Germline V gene data show CDR1 as MNHNS and CDR2 as SASEGT. Trimming removed 8 bases at V and 4 bases at J, with 14 bases between. The CDR3 reads CASSSDFTYGYTF. In nucleotides, the CDR3 is TGTGCCAGCTCCAGCGACTTTACCTATGGCTACACCTTC.

The V and J genes are TRBV6-1 and TRBJ1-2; 11 nucleotides line up with TRBD1. V lost 7 bases, J lost 4 bases, and 8 bases stayed unmatched. The germline V gene encodes CDR1 MNHNS and CDR2 SASEGT. This CDR3 contains 15 residues. The CDR3 reads CASNTGTGGFYGYTF. The CDR3 nucleotides are TGTGCCAGCAACACCGGGACAGGGGGATTCTATGGCTACACCTTC.